This is a list of T cell receptor beta chains from one sample in a study of neurological immune-mediated disorders. TCRdb called the 5' RACE reads again in MiXCR, with one record for every CDR3 protein. The table shows about 62,000 distinct CDR3 sequences, with 3% to 4% occurring only once. The specimen was PBMCs. All receptors come from a woman aged 45-65 years with multiple sclerosis. CDR3s include the opening cysteine and the closing phenylalanine or tryptophan. The order of the fields is clone size, V gene, J gene, D gene, CDR3 DNA, CDR3 protein. The D gene is left open where the match is weak. Clone size appears in some rows only: once, few, many, or a class for an expanded clone.

NA,TRBV9,TRBJ2-5,NA,TGTGCCAGCAGCGTAGAATGGGGGGCAAAGACCCAGTACTTC,CASSVEWGAKTQYF
many,TRBV10-3,TRBJ1-5,NA,TGTGCCATCAGTGGCGGGGATAATCAGCCCCAGCATTTT,CAISGGDNQPQHF
many,TRBV11-2,TRBJ2-1,NA,TGTGCCAGCAGCTCTTTCAATGAGCAGTTCTTC,CASSSFNEQFF
many,TRBV20-1,TRBJ1-6,TRBD1,TGCAGTGCCCCCCTGGGACAGGGGGGATCACCCCTCAACTTT,CSAPLGQGGSPLNF
many,TRBV7-2,TRBJ2-1,NA,TGTGCCAGCAGCTTAGACGCCCTCCGGGGGGCCATAAGATACAATGAGCAGTTCTTC,CASSLDALRGAIRYNEQFF
few,TRBV6-2/TRBV6-3,TRBJ1-1,NA,TGTGCCAGCAGTTTCAGGGACACAATGAACACTGAAGCTTTCTTT,CASSFRDTMNTEAFF
NA,TRBV7-6,TRBJ2-3,NA,TGTGCCAGCAGCTCGGTGACTAGGGGCAGCACAGATACGCAGTATTTT,CASSSVTRGSTDTQYF
medium-sized,TRBV29-1,TRBJ1-1,NA,TGCAGCGTTGCCCAGGGACCATCGAACACTGAAGCTTTCTTT,CSVAQGPSNTEAFF
few,TRBV19,TRBJ2-5,TRBD2,TGTGCCAGTAGTATCCTAGCGGGAGAGACCCAGTACTTC,CASSILAGETQYF
many,TRBV9,TRBJ1-1,NA,TGTGCCAGCAGCGAGGGAGTGGGGACTGAAGCTTTCTTT,CASSEGVGTEAFF
few,TRBV12-3/TRBV12-4,TRBJ2-1,TRBD2,TGTGCCAGCAGCACACCCGGGACTAGCCCGTTCTTC,CASSTPGTSPFF
many,TRBV2,TRBJ2-1,NA,TGTGCCAGCAGTCCCCCAACGGGTGAGCAGTTCTTC,CASSPPTGEQFF
NA,TRBV20-1,TRBJ2-7,NA,TGCAGTGCCAGGGACGCCAGCTCCTACGAGCAGTACTTC,CSARDASSYEQYF
many,TRBV29-1,TRBJ2-1,NA,TGCAGCGGCGGGACTGCAGAGCAGTTCTTC,CSGGTAEQFF
few,TRBV18,TRBJ1-2,NA,TGTGCCAGCTCGTCCCACTATGGCTACACCTTC,CASSSHYGYTF
NA,TRBV27,TRBJ2-7,NA,TGTGCCAGCAGACCTCGTGGCAGCCACGAGCAGTACTTC,CASRPRGSHEQYF
many,TRBV7-9,TRBJ2-5,TRBD2,TGTGCCAGCAGCTTAGGGGGAGGGCTACAAGAGACCCAGTACTTC,CASSLGGGLQETQYF
many,TRBV4-2,TRBJ2-2,NA,TGTGCCAGCAGCCAAAGTACGGACCCCACCGGGGAGCTGTTTTTT,CASSQSTDPTGELFF
many,TRBV5-1,TRBJ1-2,NA,TGCGCCAGCAGCCTTGGTGCAGGGCGGAACTATGGCTACACCTTC,CASSLGAGRNYGYTF
many,TRBV6-2/TRBV6-3,TRBJ1-1,TRBD1,TGTGCCAGCAGCGACAGGGTGAACACTGAAGCTTTCTTT,CASSDRVNTEAFF
many,TRBV6-6,TRBJ2-1,NA,TGTGCCAGCAGTTACAGCCAGGAGGGCTACAATGAGCAGTTCTTC,CASSYSQEGYNEQFF
many,TRBV5-1,TRBJ2-3,NA,TGCGCCAGCAGCTTAACCGGGGATAATACGCAGTATTTT,CASSLTGDNTQYF
many,TRBV20-1,TRBJ1-5,NA,TGCAGTGCTAGAGGTGAGGGGCCCCTCGCCTCCCAGCATTTT,CSARGEGPLASQHF
NA,TRBV14,TRBJ2-5,NA,TGTGCCAGCAGCCAATTGAGTCAAGAGACCCAGTACTTC,CASSQLSQETQYF
many,TRBV9,TRBJ1-3,NA,TGTGCCAGCAGCATAGAAACAGGAATTTCTGGAAACACCATATATTTT,CASSIETGISGNTIYF
few,TRBV24-1,TRBJ2-2,TRBD2,TGTGCCACCAGTGATTTTCGGACTAGCGGGAGTGAAGACACCGGGGAGCTGTTTTTT,CATSDFRTSGSEDTGELFF
many,TRBV5-1,TRBJ2-7,TRBD1,TGCGCCAGCAGCGGGACAGGGGGCTCCTACGAGCAGTACTTC,CASSGTGGSYEQYF
many,TRBV10-3,TRBJ2-1,NA,TGTGCCATCAGTCAACTAGCTCGGGATAACAATGAGCAGTTCTTC,CAISQLARDNNEQFF
many,TRBV18,TRBJ2-3,NA,TGTGCCAGCTCACCGGCGGTTAGCACAGATACGCAGTATTTT,CASSPAVSTDTQYF
many,TRBV4-3,TRBJ1-4,TRBD1,TGCGCCAGCAGCCGAGAAGGGGGACAGGGGTATGAAAAACTGTTTTTT,CASSREGGQGYEKLFF
many,TRBV20-1,TRBJ2-7,TRBD1,TGCAGTGCAGGGGGCCTTGCCTCCTACGAGCAGTACTTC,CSAGGLASYEQYF
many,TRBV5-1,TRBJ2-5,TRBD1,TGCGCCAGCAGCTTGGCGGGGACAGAGCAAGAGACCCAGTACTTC,CASSLAGTEQETQYF
many,TRBV6-5,TRBJ1-2,TRBD1,TGTGCCAGCAGGGGGGACAGGGTCCACTATGGCTACACCTTC,CASRGDRVHYGYTF
medium-sized,TRBV24-1,TRBJ2-3,TRBD1,TGTGCCACCAGTGATCCGGGACAGGGAGCAACAGATACGCAGTATTTT,CATSDPGQGATDTQYF
many,TRBV2,TRBJ2-7,NA,TGTGCCAGCAGTGAAAGGGTCGTATCAGGGGAGCAGTACTTC,CASSERVVSGEQYF
many,TRBV7-2,TRBJ2-5,TRBD2,TGTGCCAGCAGCCGAGCGGGAGTCCGAGAGACCCAGTACTTC,CASSRAGVRETQYF
many,TRBV5-5,TRBJ2-5,NA,TGTGCCAGCAGCTTGGCGGGGCCTGAGACCCAGTACTTC,CASSLAGPETQYF
many,TRBV12-3/TRBV12-4,TRBJ2-5,TRBD1,TGTGCCAGCACCCCCCGGACAGGTGCAGAGACCCAGTACTTC,CASTPRTGAETQYF
many,TRBV20-1,TRBJ1-3,NA,TGCAGTGCTAGAGATCACGGGAGCTCTGGAAACACCATATATTTT,CSARDHGSSGNTIYF
few,TRBV7-9,TRBJ1-1,NA,TGTGCCAGCAGCTTAGCGCAGCCGAACACTGAAGCTTTCTTT,CASSLAQPNTEAFF
many,TRBV7-2,TRBJ2-2,NA,TGTGCCAGCAGCTTAGTGATCGGGGAGCTGTTTTTT,CASSLVIGELFF